This T cell receptor beta chain derives from a study of T cell clonotyping in hematopoietic cell transplantation. Here immunoSEQ multiplex PCR was the method, and the copy in TCRdb shows in-frame clones only, minus some. The sample lists fewer than 15,000 clones, about half occurring once. Findings and caveats of the study: Recipient TCR diversity dropped after transplant; expanded clonotypes rose from day 30 to 180. CD4 and CD8 repertoire contributions could not be separated without sorting. Higher Inverse Simpson Index values in graft donor and pretransplant recipient predicted broader posttransplant TCR diversity. Few recipient clonotypes overlapped donors; over 97% were de novo at given depth.

V lost 3 bases, J lost 3 bases, and 1 base lay in between. The CDR3 extends over 11 amino acids. Per the germline V gene, CDR1 is LNHDA and CDR2 is SQIVND (reference sequence). This clone appeared a few times. The antigen is undetermined. The receptor comes from a man between 50 and 59 years old in good health. Some clones in this sample may be carry-over from other donors' samples. The chain employs TRBV19 and TRBJ2-3; D gene ambiguous. The sample taken for sequencing was peripheral blood mononuclear cells. The CDR3 loop is CASSMTDTQYF. In nucleotides, the CDR3 is TGTGCCAGTAGTATGACAGATACGCAGTATTTT.